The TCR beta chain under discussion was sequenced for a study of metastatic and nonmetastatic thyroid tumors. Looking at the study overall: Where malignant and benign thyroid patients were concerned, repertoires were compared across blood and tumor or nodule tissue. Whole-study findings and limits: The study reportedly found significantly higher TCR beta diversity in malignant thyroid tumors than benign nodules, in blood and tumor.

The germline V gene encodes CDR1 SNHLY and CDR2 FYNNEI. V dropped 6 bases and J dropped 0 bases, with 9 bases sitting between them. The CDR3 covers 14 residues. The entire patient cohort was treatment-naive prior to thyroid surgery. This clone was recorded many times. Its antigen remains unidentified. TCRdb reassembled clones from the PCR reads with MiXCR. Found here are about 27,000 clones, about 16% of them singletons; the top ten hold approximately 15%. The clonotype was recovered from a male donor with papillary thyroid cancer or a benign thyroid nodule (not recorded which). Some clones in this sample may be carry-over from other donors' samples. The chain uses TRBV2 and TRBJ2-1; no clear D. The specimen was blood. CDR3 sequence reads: CASSAESSYNEQFF. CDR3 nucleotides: TGTGCCAGCAGCGCAGAAAGCTCCTACAATGAGCAGTTCTTC.